This T cell receptor beta chain was retrieved from a study of T cells in Graves' hyperthyroidism and ophthalmopathy. The CDR3 extends over 13 amino acids. The germline V gene encodes CDR1 ENHRY and CDR2 SYGVKD. V was pared by 4 bases and J by 9 bases, with 13 bases between. TCR beta CDR3 regions were amplified from RNA. A set of HTBI primers served as the primers for a first-round RT-PCR of the TCR CDR3. TCRdb itself ran the multiplex PCR reads through MiXCR, one entry per CDR3 protein. The table lists roughly 400,000 distinct CDR3 sequences, around an eighth of them singletons. Sequencing was carried out using blood. This TCR was recovered from a man aged 50 to 60 with Graves' ophthalmopathy. The gene calls are TRBV10-3 and TRBJ2-1, with D perhaps TRBD2 (5 bases). The CDR3 DNA is TGTGCCATCAGTGTGGACCCAGGAGGTGAGCAGTTCTTC. It yields the protein CAISVDPGGEQFF.